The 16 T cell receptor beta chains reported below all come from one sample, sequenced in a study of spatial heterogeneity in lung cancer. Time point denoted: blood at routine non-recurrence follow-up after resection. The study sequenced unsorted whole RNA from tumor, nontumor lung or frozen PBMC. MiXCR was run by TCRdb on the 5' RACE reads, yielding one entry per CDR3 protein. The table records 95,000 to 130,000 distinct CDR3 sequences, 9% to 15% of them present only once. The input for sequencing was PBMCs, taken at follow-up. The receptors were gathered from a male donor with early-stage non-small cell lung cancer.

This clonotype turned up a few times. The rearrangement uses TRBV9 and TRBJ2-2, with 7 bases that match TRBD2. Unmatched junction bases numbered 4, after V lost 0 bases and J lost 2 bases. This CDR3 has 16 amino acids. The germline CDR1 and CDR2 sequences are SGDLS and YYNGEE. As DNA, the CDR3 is TGTGCCAGCAGCGTAGAAGCGGGGCTAAACACCGGGGAGCTGTTTTTT. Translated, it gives CASSVEAGLNTGELFF.

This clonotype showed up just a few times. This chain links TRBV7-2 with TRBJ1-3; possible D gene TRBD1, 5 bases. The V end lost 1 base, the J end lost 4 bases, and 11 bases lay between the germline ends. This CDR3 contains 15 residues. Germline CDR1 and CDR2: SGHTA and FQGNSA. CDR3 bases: TGTGCCAGCAGCTTAGATGGGGCCCCCGGAAACACCATATATTTT. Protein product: CASSLDGAPGNTIYF.

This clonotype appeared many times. CDR3 nucleotide sequence: TGTGCCATTTCGGCCGGGACTTTAGAGACCCAGTACTTC. It codes for CAISAGTLETQYF. The chain employs TRBV10-3 and TRBJ2-5; D is perhaps TRBD2 (6 bases). Trimming stripped 9 bases from V and 4 bases from J, with 15 bases between. The CDR3 contains 13 residues. CDR1 and CDR2 (germline): ENHRY, SYGVKD.

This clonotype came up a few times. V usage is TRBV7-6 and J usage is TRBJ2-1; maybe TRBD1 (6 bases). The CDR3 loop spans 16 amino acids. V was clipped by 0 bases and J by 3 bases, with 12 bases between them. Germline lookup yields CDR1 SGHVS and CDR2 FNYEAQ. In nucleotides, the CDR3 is TGTGCCAGCAGCTTAGCCGGGACAAACGGCTACAATGAGCAGTTCTTC. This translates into CASSLAGTNGYNEQFF.

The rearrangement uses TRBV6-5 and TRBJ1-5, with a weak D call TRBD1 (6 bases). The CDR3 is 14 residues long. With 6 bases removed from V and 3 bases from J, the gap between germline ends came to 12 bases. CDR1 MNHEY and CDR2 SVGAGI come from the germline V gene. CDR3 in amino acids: CASSPGHHNQPQHF. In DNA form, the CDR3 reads TGTGCCAGCAGCCCGGGACACCACAATCAGCCCCAGCATTTT.

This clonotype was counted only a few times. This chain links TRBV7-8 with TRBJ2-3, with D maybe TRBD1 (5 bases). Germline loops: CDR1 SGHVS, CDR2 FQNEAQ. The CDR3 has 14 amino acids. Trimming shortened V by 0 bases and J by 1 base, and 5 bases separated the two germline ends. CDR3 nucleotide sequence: TGTGCCAGCAGCTTAGCGACAGGCACAGATACGCAGTATTTT. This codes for CASSLATGTDTQYF.

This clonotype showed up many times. The CDR3, as DNA: TGTGCCAGCACCCAACCCGGAGACACTGAAGCTTTCTTT. Translation: CASTQPGDTEAFF. The chain couples TRBV6-2 or TRBV6-3 to TRBJ1-1; D not certain. The CDR3 length is 13 residues. V was pared by 7 bases and J by 3 bases, with 12 bases between. The germline V gene has CDR1 MNHEY and CDR2 SVGEGT.

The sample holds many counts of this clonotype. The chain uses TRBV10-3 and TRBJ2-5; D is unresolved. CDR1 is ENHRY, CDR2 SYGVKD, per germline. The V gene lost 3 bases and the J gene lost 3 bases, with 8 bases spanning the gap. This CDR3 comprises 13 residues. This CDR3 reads CAISDRREETQYF. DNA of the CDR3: TGTGCCATCAGTGATAGGAGAGAAGAGACCCAGTACTTC.

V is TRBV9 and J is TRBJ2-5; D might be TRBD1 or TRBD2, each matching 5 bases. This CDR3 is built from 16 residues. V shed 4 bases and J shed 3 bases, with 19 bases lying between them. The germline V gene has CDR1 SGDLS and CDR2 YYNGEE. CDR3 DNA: TGTGCCAGCAGCCTCAGGGCAGACGGGGCTAAAGAGACCCAGTACTTC. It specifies CASSLRADGAKETQYF.

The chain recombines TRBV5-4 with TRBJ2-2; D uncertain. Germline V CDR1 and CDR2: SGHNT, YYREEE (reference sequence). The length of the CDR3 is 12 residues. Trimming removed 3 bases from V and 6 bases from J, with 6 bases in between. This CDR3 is CASSSLAGELFF. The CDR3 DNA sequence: TGTGCCAGCAGCTCCCTTGCCGGGGAGCTGTTTTTT.

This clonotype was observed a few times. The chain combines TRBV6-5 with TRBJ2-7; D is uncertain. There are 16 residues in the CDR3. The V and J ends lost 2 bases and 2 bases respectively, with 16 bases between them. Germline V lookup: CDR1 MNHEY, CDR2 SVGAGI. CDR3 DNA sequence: TGTGCCAGCAGTTACCTGAGTTTGACCGTGCCCTACGAGCAGTACTTC. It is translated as CASSYLSLTVPYEQYF.

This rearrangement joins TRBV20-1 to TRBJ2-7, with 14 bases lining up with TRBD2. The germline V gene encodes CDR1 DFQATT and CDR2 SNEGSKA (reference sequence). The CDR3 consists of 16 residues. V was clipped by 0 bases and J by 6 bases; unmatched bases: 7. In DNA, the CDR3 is TGCAGTGCTAGAGATCTTGGACTAGCGGGGGGAGGCGAGCAGTACTTC. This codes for CSARDLGLAGGGEQYF.

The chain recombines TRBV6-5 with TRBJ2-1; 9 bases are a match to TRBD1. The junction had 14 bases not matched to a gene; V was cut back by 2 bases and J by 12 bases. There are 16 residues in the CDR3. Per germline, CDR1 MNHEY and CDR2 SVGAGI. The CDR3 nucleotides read TGTGCCAGCAGTTACGGCGGGGACAGGGCACCGCGCGGGCAGTTCTTC. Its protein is CASSYGGDRAPRGQFF.

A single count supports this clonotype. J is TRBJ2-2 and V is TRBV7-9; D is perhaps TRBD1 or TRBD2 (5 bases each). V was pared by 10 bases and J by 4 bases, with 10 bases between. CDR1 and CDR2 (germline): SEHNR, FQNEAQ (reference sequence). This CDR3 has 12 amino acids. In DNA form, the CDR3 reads TGTGCCATCGGGGCTTTCACCGGGGAGCTGTTTTTT. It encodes CAIGAFTGELFF. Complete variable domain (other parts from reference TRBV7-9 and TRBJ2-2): DTGVSQNPRHKITKRGQNVTFRCDPISEHNRLYWYRQTLGQGPEFLTYFQNEAQLEKSRLLSDRFSAERPKGSFSTLEIQRTEQGDSAMYLCAIGAFTGELFFGEGSRLTVL.

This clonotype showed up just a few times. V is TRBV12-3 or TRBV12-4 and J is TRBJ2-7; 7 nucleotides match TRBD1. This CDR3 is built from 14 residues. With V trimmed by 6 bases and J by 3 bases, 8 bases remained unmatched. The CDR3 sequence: CASSPDRLFYEQYF. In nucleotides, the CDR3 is TGTGCCAGCAGCCCGGACAGGTTATTCTACGAGCAGTACTTC.

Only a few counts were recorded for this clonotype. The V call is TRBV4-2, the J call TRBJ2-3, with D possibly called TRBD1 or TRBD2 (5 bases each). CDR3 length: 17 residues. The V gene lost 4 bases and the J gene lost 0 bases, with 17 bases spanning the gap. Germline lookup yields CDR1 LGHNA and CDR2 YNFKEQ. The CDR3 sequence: CASSPRGPGASTDTQYF. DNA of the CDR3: TGTGCCAGCAGCCCACGGGGCCCTGGTGCTAGCACAGATACGCAGTATTTT.